This TCR beta chain was sequenced in a study of T cell changes during pregnancy in multiple sclerosis. This clone came up a few times. Sequencing used immunoSEQ multiplex PCR; TCRdb keeps in-frame clones, though not all of them. The profile covers 54,000 or so clones, with about 94% appearing a single time and roughly 0.35% taken by the ten largest. Germline CDR1 is LNHDA and CDR2 is SQIVND (reference sequence). V dropped 6 bases and J dropped 5 bases, with 13 bases sitting between them. The CDR3 has 13 residues. The sequence was collected from a female donor with multiple sclerosis, enrolled in a pregnancy study. The V call is TRBV19, the J call TRBJ2-5, with D possibly TRBD2 on 5 matching bases. The sample in question was CD4+ T cells from peripheral blood mononuclear cells, obtained before pregnancy. This CDR3 reads CASRTPSGETQYF. The DNA of the CDR3 is TGTGCCAGTAGGACTCCAAGCGGCGAGACCCAGTACTTC.